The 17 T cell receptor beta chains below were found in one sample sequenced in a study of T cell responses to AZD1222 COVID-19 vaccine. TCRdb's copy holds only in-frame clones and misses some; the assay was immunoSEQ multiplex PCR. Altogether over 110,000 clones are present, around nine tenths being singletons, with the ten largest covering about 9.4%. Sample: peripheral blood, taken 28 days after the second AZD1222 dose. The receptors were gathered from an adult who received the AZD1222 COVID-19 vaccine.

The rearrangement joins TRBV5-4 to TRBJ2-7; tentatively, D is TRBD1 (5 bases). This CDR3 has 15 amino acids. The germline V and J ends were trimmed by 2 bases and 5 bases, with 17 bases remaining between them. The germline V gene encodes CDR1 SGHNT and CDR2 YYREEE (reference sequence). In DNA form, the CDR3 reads TGTGCCAGCAGCTTTGCCGCAGGGTTGTCGGACGAGCAGTACTTC. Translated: CASSFAAGLSDEQYF.

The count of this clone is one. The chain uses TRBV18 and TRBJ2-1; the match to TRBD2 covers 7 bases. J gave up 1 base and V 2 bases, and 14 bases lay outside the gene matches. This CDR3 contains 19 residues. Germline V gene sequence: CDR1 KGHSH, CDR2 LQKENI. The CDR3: CASSPRTPGTGGSYNEQFF. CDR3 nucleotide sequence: TGTGCCAGCTCACCAAGAACCCCAGGGACGGGGGGATCCTACAATGAGCAGTTCTTC.

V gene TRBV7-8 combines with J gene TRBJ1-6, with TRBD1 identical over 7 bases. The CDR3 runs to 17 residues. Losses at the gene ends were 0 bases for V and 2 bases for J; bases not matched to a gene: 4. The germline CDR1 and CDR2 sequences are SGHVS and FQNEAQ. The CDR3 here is CASSLAGQAAYNSPLHF. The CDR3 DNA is TGTGCCAGCAGCTTAGCTGGACAGGCTGCCTATAATTCACCCCTCCACTTT.

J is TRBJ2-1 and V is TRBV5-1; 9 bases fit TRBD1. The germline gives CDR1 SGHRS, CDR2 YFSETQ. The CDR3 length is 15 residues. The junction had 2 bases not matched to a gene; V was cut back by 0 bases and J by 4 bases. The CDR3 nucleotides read TGCGCCAGCAGCTTGGGGACAGGGGATTACAATGAGCAGTTCTTC. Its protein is CASSLGTGDYNEQFF.

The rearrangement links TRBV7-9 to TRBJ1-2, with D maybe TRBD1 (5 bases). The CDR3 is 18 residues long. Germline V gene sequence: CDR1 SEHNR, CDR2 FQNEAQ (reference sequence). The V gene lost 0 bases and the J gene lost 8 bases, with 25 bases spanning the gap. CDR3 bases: TGTGCCAGCAGCTTAGCAAAGTATCGGGGCAACGGGCTCCGGGGCTACACCTTC. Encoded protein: CASSLAKYRGNGLRGYTF.

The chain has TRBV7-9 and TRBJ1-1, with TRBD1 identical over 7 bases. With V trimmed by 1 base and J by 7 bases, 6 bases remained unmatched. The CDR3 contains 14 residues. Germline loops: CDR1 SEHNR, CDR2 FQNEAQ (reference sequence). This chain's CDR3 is CASSLVRGRGEAFF. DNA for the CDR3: TGTGCCAGCAGCTTAGTAAGGGGGCGCGGTGAAGCTTTCTTT.

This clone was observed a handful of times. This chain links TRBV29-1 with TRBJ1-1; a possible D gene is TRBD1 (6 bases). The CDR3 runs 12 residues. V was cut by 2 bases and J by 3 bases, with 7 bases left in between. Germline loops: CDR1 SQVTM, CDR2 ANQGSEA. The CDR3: CSVERGDTEAFF. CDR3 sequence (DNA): TGCAGCGTTGAAAGGGGGGACACTGAAGCTTTCTTT.

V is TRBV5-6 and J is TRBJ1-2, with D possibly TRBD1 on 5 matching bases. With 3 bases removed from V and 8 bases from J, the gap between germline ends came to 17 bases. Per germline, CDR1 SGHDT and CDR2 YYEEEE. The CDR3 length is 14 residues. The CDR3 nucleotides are TGTGCCAGCAGCTCCAGTCTGACTGGGGGGGGCTACACCTTC. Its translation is CASSSSLTGGGYTF.

The CDR3 sequence is CASAGTGAETQYF. The CDR3 coding sequence is TGTGCCAGTGCCGGGACGGGCGCGGAGACCCAGTACTTC. This chain uses TRBV19 with TRBJ2-5; either TRBD1 or TRBD2 may fit D (5 bases each). From germline, CDR1 is LNHDA and CDR2 SQIVND (reference sequence). The V end was cut by 8 bases, the J end by 5 bases, with 15 bases between. This CDR3 has 13 amino acids.

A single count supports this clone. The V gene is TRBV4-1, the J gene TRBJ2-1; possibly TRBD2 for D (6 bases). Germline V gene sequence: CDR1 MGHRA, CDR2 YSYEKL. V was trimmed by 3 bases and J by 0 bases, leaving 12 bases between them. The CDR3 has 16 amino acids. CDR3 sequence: CASSQGRQSSYNEQFF. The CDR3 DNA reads TGCGCCAGCAGCCAGGGGAGGCAGAGCTCCTACAATGAGCAGTTCTTC.

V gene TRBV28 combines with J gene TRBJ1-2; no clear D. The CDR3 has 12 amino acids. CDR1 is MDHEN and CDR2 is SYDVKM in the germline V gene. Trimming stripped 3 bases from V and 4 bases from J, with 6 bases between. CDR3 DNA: TGTGCCAGCAGTTTGGCGAGCTATGGCTACACCTTC. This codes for CASSLASYGYTF.

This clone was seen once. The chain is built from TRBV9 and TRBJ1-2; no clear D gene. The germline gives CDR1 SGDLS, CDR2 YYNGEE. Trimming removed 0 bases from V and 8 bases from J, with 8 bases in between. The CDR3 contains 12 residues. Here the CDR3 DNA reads TGTGCCAGCAGCGTAGGAGGGTGGGGCTACACCTTC. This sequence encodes CASSVGGWGYTF.

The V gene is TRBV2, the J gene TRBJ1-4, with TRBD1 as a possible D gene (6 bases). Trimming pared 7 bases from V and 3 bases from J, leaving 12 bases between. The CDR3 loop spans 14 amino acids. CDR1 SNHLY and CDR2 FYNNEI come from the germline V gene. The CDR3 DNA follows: TGTGCCAGCACGAGGACAGCGTCTAATGAAAAACTGTTTTTT. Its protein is CASTRTASNEKLFF. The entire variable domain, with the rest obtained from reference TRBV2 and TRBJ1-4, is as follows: EPEVTQTPSHQVTQMGQEVILRCVPISNHLYFYWYRQILGQKVEFLVSFYNNEISEKSEIFDDQFSVERPDGSNFTLKIRSTKLEDSAMYFCASTRTASNEKLFFGSGTQLSVL.

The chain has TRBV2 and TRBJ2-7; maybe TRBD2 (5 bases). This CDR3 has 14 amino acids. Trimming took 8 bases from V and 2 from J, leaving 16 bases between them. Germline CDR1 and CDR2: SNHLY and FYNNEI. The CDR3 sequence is CASAPEVSAYEQYV. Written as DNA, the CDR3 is TGTGCCAGCGCCCCGGAGGTTTCCGCCTACGAGCAGTACGTC.

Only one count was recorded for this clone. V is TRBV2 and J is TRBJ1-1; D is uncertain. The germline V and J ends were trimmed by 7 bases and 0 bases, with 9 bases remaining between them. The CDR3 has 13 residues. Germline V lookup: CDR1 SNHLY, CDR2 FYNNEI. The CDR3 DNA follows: TGTGCCAGCAAGAAAAACATGAACACTGAAGCTTTCTTT. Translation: CASKKNMNTEAFF.

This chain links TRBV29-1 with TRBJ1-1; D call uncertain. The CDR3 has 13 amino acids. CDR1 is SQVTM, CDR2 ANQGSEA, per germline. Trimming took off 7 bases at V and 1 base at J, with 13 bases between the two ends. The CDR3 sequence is CSATPSGNTEAFF. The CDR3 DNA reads TGCAGCGCAACACCATCCGGGAACACTGAAGCTTTCTTT.

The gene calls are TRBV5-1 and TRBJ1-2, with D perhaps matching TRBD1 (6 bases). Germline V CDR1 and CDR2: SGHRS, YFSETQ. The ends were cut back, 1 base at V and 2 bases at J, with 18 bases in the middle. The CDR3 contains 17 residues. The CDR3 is CASSLLGTPQGNYGYTF. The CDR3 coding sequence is TGCGCCAGCAGCTTGCTAGGGACACCCCAGGGAAACTATGGCTACACCTTC.